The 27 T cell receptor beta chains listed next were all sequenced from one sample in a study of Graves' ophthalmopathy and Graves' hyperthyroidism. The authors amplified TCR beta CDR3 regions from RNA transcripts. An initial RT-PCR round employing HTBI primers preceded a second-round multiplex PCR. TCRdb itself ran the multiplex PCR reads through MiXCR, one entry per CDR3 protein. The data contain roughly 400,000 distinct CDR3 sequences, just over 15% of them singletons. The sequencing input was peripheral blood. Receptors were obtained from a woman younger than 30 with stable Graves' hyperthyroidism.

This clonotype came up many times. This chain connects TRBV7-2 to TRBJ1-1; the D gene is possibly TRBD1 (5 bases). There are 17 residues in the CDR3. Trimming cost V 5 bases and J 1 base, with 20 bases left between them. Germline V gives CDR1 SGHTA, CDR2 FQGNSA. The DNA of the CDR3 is TGTGCCAGCAGCCGGACATCCGGGGTGATTCGGAACACTGAAGCTTTCTTT. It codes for CASSRTSGVIRNTEAFF. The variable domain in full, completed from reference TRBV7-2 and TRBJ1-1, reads GAGVSQSPSNKVTEKGKDVELRCDPISGHTALYWYRQSLGQGLEFLIYFQGNSAPDKSGLPSDRFSAERTGGSVSTLTIQRTQQEDSAVYLCASSRTSGVIRNTEAFFGQGTRLTVV.

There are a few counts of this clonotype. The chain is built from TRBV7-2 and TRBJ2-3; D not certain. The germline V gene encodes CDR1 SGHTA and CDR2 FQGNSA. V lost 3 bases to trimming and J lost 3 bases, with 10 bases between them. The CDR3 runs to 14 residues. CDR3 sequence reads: CASSLPQLTDTQYF. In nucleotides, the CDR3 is TGTGCCAGCAGCTTGCCCCAACTAACAGATACGCAGTATTTT.

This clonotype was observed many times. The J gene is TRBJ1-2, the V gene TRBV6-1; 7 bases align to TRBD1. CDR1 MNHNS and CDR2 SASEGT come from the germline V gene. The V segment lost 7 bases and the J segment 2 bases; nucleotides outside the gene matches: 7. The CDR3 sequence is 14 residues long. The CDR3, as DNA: TGTGCCAGCAAACCCACAGGGGCGAACTATGGCTACACCTTC. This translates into CASKPTGANYGYTF.

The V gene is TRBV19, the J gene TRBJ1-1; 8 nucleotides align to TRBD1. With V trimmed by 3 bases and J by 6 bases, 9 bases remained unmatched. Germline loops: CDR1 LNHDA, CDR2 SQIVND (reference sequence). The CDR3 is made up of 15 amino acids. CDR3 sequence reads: CASSIDPGGSPEAFF. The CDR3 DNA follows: TGTGCCAGTAGTATTGACCCAGGGGGCTCCCCTGAAGCTTTCTTT.

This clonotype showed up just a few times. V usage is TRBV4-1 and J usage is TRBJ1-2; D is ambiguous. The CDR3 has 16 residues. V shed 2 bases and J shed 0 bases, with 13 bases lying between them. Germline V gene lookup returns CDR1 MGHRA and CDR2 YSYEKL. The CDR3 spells CASSQPIGRTNYGYTF. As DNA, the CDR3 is TGCGCCAGCAGCCAACCCATCGGAAGGACTAACTATGGCTACACCTTC.

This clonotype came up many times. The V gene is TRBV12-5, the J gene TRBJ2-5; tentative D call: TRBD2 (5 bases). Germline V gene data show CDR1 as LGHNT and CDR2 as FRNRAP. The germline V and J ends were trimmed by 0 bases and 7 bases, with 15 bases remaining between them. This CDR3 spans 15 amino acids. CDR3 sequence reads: CASGLVEGLAGTQYF. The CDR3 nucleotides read TGTGCTAGTGGTTTGGTTGAGGGCCTCGCGGGGACCCAGTACTTC.

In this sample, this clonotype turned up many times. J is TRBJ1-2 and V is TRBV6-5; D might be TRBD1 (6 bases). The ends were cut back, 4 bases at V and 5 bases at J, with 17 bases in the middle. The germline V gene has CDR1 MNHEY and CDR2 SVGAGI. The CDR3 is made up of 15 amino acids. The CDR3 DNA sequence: TGTGCCAGCAGTTCAGCCGGGACAACCCTATATGGCTACACCTTC. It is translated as CASSSAGTTLYGYTF.

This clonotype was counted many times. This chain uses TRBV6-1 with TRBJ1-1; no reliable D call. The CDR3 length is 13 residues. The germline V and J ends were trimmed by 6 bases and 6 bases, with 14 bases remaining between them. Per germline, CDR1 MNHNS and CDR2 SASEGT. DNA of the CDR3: TGTGCCAGCAGGGAGATCTCACCGTCTGAAGCTTTCTTT. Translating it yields CASREISPSEAFF.

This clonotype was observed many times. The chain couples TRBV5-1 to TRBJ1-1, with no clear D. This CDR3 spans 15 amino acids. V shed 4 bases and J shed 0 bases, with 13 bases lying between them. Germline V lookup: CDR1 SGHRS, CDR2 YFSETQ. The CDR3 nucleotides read TGCGCCAGCAGCCTGGCAACCGTCATGAACACTGAAGCTTTCTTT. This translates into CASSLATVMNTEAFF.

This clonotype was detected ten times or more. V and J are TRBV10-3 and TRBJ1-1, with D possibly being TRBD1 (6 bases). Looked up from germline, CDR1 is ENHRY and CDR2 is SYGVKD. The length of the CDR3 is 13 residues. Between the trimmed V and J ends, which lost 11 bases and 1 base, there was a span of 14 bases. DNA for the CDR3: TGTGCCGCCACAGGGTCCACGAACACTGAAGCTTTCTTT. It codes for CAATGSTNTEAFF.

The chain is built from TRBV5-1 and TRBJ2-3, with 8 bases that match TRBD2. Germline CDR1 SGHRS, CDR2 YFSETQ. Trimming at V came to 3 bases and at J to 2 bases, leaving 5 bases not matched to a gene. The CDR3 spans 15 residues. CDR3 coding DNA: TGCGCCAGCAGCTACGGGGGGGATTTCACAGATACGCAGTATTTT. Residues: CASSYGGDFTDTQYF.

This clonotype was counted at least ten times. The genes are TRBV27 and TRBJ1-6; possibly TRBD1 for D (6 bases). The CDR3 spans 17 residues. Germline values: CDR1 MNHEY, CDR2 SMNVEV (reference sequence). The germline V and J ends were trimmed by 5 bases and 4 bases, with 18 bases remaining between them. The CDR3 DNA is TGTGCCAGCAGTCCTGGGACACCCGAGGGTTATAATTCACCCCTCCACTTT. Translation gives CASSPGTPEGYNSPLHF.

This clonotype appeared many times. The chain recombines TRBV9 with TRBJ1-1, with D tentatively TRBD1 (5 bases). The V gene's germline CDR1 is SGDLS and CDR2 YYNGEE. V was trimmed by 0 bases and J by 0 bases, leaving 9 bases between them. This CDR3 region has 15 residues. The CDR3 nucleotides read TGTGCCAGCAGCGTAGATACAGGCATGAACACTGAAGCTTTCTTT. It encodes CASSVDTGMNTEAFF.

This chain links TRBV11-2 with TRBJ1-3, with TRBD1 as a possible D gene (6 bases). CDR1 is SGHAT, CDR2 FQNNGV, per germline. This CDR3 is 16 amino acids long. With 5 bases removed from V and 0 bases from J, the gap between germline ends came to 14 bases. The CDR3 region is CASSPVTGTSGNTIYF. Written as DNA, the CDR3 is TGTGCCAGCAGCCCCGTGACAGGCACCTCTGGAAACACCATATATTTT.

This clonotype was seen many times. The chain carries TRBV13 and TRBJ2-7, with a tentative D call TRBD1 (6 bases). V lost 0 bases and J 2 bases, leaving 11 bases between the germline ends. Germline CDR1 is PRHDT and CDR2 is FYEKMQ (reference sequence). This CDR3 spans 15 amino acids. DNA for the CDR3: TGTGCCAGCAGCTTAGGACAGGGTATCGCCTACGAGCAGTACTTC. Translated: CASSLGQGIAYEQYF. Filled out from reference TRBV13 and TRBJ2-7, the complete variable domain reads AAGVIQSPRHLIKEKRETATLKCYPIPRHDTVYWYQQGPGQDPQFLISFYEKMQSDKGSIPDRFSAQQFSDYHSELNMSSLELGDSALYFCASSLGQGIAYEQYFGPGTRLTVT.

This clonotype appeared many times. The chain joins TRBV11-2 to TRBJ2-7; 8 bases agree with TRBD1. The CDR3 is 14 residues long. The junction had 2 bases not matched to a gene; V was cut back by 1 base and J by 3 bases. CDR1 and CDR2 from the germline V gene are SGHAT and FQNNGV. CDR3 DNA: TGTGCCAGCAGCTTAGCCGACAGGGGCTACGAGCAGTACTTC. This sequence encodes CASSLADRGYEQYF.

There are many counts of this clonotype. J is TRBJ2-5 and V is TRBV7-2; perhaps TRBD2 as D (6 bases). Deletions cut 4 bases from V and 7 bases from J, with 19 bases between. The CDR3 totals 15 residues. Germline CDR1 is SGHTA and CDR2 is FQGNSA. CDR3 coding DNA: TGTGCCAGCAGCTCCCCCACCGACCTCGGGGGGACCCAGTACTTC. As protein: CASSSPTDLGGTQYF.

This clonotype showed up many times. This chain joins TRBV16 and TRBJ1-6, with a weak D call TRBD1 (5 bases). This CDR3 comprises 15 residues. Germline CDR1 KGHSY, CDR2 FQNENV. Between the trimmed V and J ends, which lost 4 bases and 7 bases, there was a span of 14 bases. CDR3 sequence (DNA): TGTGCCAGCAGCCCTCTCGGGGGTGGGAATTCACCCCTCCACTTT. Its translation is CASSPLGGGNSPLHF.

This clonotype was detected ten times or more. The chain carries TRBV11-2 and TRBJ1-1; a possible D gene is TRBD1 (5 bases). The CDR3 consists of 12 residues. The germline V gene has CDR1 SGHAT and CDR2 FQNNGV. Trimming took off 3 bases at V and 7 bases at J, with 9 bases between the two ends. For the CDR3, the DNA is TGTGCCAGCAGCTTTCGAGGGGATGAAGCTTTCTTT. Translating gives CASSFRGDEAFF. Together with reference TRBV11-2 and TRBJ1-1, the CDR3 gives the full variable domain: EAGVAQSPRYKIIEKRQSVAFWCNPISGHATLYWYQQILGQGPKLLIQFQNNGVVDDSQLPKDRFSAERLKGVDSTLKIQPAKLEDSAVYLCASSFRGDEAFFGQGTRLTVV.

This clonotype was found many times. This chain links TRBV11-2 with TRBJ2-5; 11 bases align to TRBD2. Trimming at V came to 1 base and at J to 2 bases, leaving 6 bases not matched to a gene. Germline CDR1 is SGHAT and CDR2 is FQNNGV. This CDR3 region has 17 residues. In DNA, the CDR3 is TGTGCCAGCAGCTTAGGCCTAGCGGGGGGCGTTCAAGAGACCCAGTACTTC. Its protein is CASSLGLAGGVQETQYF.

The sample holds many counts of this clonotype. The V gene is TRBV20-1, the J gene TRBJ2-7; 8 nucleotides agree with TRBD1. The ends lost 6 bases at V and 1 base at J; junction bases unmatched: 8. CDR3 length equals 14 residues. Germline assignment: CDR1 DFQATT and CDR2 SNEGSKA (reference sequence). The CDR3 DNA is TGCAGTGCCAGACCGGGACAGGCTTCCTACGAGCAGTACTTC. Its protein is CSARPGQASYEQYF.

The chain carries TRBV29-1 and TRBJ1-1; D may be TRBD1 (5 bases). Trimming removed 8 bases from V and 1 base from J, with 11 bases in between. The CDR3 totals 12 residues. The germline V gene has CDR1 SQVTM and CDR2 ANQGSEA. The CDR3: CSTLRGNTEAFF. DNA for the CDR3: TGCAGCACCCTAAGGGGGAACACTGAAGCTTTCTTT. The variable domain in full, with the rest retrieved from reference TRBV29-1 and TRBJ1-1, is SAVISQKPSRDICQRGTSLTIQCQVDSQVTMMFWYRQQPGQSLTLIATANQGSEATYESGFVIDKFPISRPNLTFSTLTVSNMSPEDSSIYLCSTLRGNTEAFFGQGTRLTVV.

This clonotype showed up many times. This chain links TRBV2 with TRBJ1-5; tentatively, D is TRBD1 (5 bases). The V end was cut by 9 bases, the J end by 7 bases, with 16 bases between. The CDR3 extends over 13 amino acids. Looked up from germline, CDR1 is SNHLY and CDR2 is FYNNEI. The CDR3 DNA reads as TGTGCCAGTATGGGGGGGGAAGGGCAGCCCCAGCATTTT. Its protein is CASMGGEGQPQHF.

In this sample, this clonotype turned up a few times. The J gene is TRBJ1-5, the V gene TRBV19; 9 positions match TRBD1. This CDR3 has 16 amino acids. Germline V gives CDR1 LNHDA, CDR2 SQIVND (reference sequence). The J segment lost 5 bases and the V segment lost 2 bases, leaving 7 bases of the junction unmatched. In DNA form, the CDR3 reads TGTGCCAGTAGTATATTACAGGGGGCTGAGTATCAGCCCCAGCATTTT. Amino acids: CASSILQGAEYQPQHF.

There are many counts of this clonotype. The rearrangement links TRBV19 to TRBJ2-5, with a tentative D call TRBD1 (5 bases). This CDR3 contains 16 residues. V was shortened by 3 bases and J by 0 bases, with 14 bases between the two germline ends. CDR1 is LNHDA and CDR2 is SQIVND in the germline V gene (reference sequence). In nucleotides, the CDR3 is TGTGCCAGTAGTATGGGGCTTCTACCCTACCAAGAGACCCAGTACTTC. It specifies CASSMGLLPYQETQYF.

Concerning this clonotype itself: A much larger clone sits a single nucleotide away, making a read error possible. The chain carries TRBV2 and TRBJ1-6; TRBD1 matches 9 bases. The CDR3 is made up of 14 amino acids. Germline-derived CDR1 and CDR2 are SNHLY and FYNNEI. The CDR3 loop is CASSVTGGNSHLHF. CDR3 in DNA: TGTGCCAGCAGCGTGACAGGGGGAAATTCACACCTCCACTTT.

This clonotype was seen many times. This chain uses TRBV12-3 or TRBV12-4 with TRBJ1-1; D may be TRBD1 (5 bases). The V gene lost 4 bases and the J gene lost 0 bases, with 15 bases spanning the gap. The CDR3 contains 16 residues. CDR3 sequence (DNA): TGTGCCAGCAGTTATTGGTCAAGGGGCCTGAACACTGAAGCTTTCTTT. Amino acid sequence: CASSYWSRGLNTEAFF.